These 19 T cell receptor beta chains were sequenced from one sample in a study of cytotoxic CD8 clonotypes in ibrutinib-treated CLL. Here immunoSEQ multiplex PCR was the method, and the copy in TCRdb shows in-frame clones only, minus some. The sample lists 150,000 to 200,000 clones, about 88% occurring once. The sequencing used PBMCs, collected at disease progression, from a patient treated with ibrutinib. The receptors originated from a human donor with chronic lymphocytic leukemia.

This rearrangement joins TRBV4-1 to TRBJ2-7; tentatively, D is TRBD1 or TRBD2 (6 bases each). V was trimmed by 0 bases and J by 2 bases, leaving 11 bases between them. Germline CDR1 and CDR2: MGHRA and YSYEKL. This CDR3 is built from 15 residues. CDR3 nucleotide sequence: TGCGCCAGCAGCCAAGATCGGGGGCTGGCCTACGAGCAGTACTTC. Its protein is CASSQDRGLAYEQYF.

The rearrangement uses TRBV27 and TRBJ1-3, with D tentatively TRBD1 (6 bases). Trimming pared 3 bases from V and 2 bases from J, leaving 8 bases between. CDR3 size: 14 residues. Germline CDR1 MNHEY, CDR2 SMNVEV (reference sequence). CDR3 in amino acids: CASSLGGPGNTIYF. The CDR3 DNA is TGTGCCAGCAGTTTGGGGGGGCCTGGAAACACCATATATTTT.

V gene TRBV30 combines with J gene TRBJ1-5; 11 nucleotides align to TRBD1. Germline V CDR1 and CDR2: GTSNPN, SVGIG (reference sequence). This CDR3 spans 15 amino acids. V dropped 2 bases and J dropped 3; count of bases not matched to a gene: 3. The CDR3 nucleotides are TGTGCCTGGAGTTCGGACAGGGGGCCCAATCAGCCCCAGCATTTT. Protein: CAWSSDRGPNQPQHF.

V gene TRBV12-5 combines with J gene TRBJ1-4, with a possible D match to TRBD1 (5 bases). Trimming took off 1 base at V and 4 bases at J, with 13 bases between the two ends. The CDR3 sequence is 16 residues long. Germline CDR1 LGHNT, CDR2 FRNRAP. CDR3 sequence reads: CASGLAPGRINEKLFF. CDR3 sequence (DNA): TGTGCTAGTGGTTTGGCTCCGGGACGGATTAATGAAAAACTGTTTTTT.

The chain combines TRBV5-6 with TRBJ2-1, with a tentative D call TRBD2 (7 bases). V lost 4 bases, J lost 5 bases, and 10 bases lay in between. The CDR3 spans 13 residues. CDR1 is SGHDT and CDR2 is YYEEEE in the germline V gene. The CDR3 DNA reads as TGTGCCAGCAGCCTAGGGGGGGACAATGAGCAGTTCTTC. As protein: CASSLGGDNEQFF.

This clone was seen once. CDR3 sequence (DNA): TGCGCCAGCAGCCAAGACAGGGGGCCACAGCCCCAGCATTTT. It yields the protein CASSQDRGPQPQHF. The chain recombines TRBV4-1 with TRBJ1-5; 8 bases are a match to TRBD1. The germline gives CDR1 MGHRA, CDR2 YSYEKL. CDR3 length equals 14 residues. V was clipped by 0 bases and J by 7 bases; unmatched bases: 2.

The genes are TRBV18 and TRBJ2-2, with D possibly called TRBD1 or TRBD2 (5 bases each). Trimming cost V 5 bases and J 6 bases, with 16 bases left between them. The germline gives CDR1 KGHSH, CDR2 LQKENI. The CDR3 has 15 residues. The CDR3 is CASSTPGTTAGELFF. CDR3 coding DNA: TGTGCCAGCTCAACCCCGGGGACGACGGCCGGGGAGCTGTTTTTT.

DNA of the CDR3: TGTGCCAGCAGTTTACTCTCAATTGGGGTTAGTACAGATACGCAGTATTTT. Amino acids: CASSLLSIGVSTDTQYF. This rearrangement joins TRBV28 to TRBJ2-3; D is uncertain. The CDR3 runs 17 residues. Trimming shortened V by 2 bases and J by 3 bases, and 18 bases separated the two germline ends. Looked up from germline, CDR1 is MDHEN and CDR2 is SYDVKM. Variable domain in full (rest from reference TRBV28 and TRBJ2-3): DVKVTQSSRYLVKRTGEKVFLECVQDMDHENMFWYRQDPGLGLRLIYFSYDVKMKEKGDIPEGYSVSREKKERFSLILESASTNQTSMYLCASSLLSIGVSTDTQYFGPGTRLTVL.

The chain combines TRBV7-2 with TRBJ2-3; 8 bases map to TRBD2. This CDR3 is built from 18 residues. Germline values: CDR1 SGHTA, CDR2 FQGNSA. V shed 2 bases, J shed 0 bases, and the junction held 10 bases outside the gene matches. The CDR3 reads CASSLMGLAGYSTDTQYF. CDR3 bases: TGTGCCAGCAGCTTAATGGGGCTAGCGGGCTATAGCACAGATACGCAGTATTTT.

CDR3 DNA sequence: TGTGCCAGCAGCGCCCGATCCGGGACAGAAGCTTTCTTT. Translated, it gives CASSARSGTEAFF. The chain links TRBV9 to TRBJ1-1; D is perhaps TRBD1 (6 bases). Looked up from germline, CDR1 is SGDLS and CDR2 is YYNGEE. Trimming cost V 3 bases and J 8 bases, with 14 bases left between them. CDR3 size: 13 residues.

The chain combines TRBV30 with TRBJ1-6, with TRBD1 matching over 7 bases. J gave up 6 bases and V 6 bases, and 5 bases lay outside the gene matches. The germline V gene encodes CDR1 GTSNPN and CDR2 SVGIG (reference sequence). This CDR3 has 13 amino acids. The CDR3 loop is CACSGQFNSPLHF. DNA for the CDR3: TGTGCCTGCTCGGGACAGTTTAATTCACCCCTCCACTTT.

The V gene is TRBV7-8, the J gene TRBJ2-1; D is unresolved. The germline CDR1 and CDR2 sequences are SGHVS and FQNEAQ. CDR3 length: 15 amino acids. V was cut by 5 bases and J by 0 bases, with 11 bases left in between. The CDR3 reads CASSATISSYNEQFF. The CDR3 DNA reads as TGTGCCAGCAGCGCGACGATTAGCTCCTACAATGAGCAGTTCTTC.

This clone has a single count. CDR3 nucleotide sequence: TGTGCCAGCAGTAAACGCATACCCTACGAGCAGTACTTC. Amino acid sequence: CASSKRIPYEQYF. V and J are TRBV6-6 and TRBJ2-7; D is unresolved. The V gene's germline CDR1 is MNHNY and CDR2 SVGAGI (reference sequence). V lost 5 bases, J lost 2 bases, and 10 bases lay in between. The length of the CDR3 is 13 residues.

The V call is TRBV21-1, the J call TRBJ1-4; the table's D call, TRBD1, has no DNA check behind it. TRBV21-1 is a pseudogene segment. This CDR3 contains 16 residues. CDR3 loop: CASSRDGTAGNEKLFF. CDR3 DNA: TGTGCCAGCAGCAGAGACGGGACAGCCGGAAATGAAAAACTGTTTTTT.

This chain connects TRBV7-3 to TRBJ2-1; 12 bases align to TRBD2. From germline, CDR1 is SGHTA and CDR2 FQGTGA. Trimming removed 5 bases from V and 5 bases from J; junction bases left unmatched: 10. The CDR3 is made up of 17 amino acids. The CDR3 DNA sequence: TGTGCCAGCAGCCGCCGCGGGGGGACTAGCGGGCACAATGAGCAGTTCTTC. Translated, it gives CASSRRGGTSGHNEQFF.

The chain combines TRBV29-1 with TRBJ2-7; 7 nucleotides agree with TRBD2. J gave up 3 bases and V 0 bases, and 11 bases lay outside the gene matches. From germline, CDR1 is SQVTM and CDR2 ANQGSEA. The CDR3 is 16 amino acids. CDR3 bases: TGCAGCGTTGAAGATCGAACGGGCGGGGGAAACTACGAGCAGTACTTC. This encodes CSVEDRTGGGNYEQYF.

This chain uses TRBV28 with TRBJ2-1, with 8 bases matching TRBD2. The CDR3 is made up of 15 amino acids. Germline V gene sequence: CDR1 MDHEN, CDR2 SYDVKM. The ends lost 6 bases at V and 7 bases at J; junction bases unmatched: 11. CDR3 sequence: CASSPSAGVMNEQFF. In nucleotides, the CDR3 is TGTGCCAGCAGCCCGTCAGCGGGAGTAATGAATGAGCAGTTCTTC.

The rearrangement joins TRBV5-1 to TRBJ2-1, with D maybe TRBD1 (6 bases). CDR1 and CDR2 (germline): SGHRS, YFSETQ. CDR3 size: 15 residues. The V gene lost 0 bases and the J gene lost 8 bases, with 15 bases spanning the gap. CDR3 sequence: CASSLAGTQPDEQFF. CDR3 bases: TGCGCCAGCAGCTTGGCAGGGACACAGCCCGATGAGCAGTTCTTC.

The V call is TRBV15, the J call TRBJ1-3, with D perhaps matching TRBD1 (6 bases). Between the trimmed V and J ends, which lost 0 bases and 4 bases, there was a span of 16 bases. CDR3 length: 17 amino acids. The V gene's germline CDR1 is LNHNV and CDR2 YYDKDF (reference sequence). The CDR3 loop reads CATSRDTGNRAGNTIYF. Written as DNA, the CDR3 is TGTGCCACCAGCAGAGATACGGGGAACAGGGCCGGAAACACCATATATTTT.